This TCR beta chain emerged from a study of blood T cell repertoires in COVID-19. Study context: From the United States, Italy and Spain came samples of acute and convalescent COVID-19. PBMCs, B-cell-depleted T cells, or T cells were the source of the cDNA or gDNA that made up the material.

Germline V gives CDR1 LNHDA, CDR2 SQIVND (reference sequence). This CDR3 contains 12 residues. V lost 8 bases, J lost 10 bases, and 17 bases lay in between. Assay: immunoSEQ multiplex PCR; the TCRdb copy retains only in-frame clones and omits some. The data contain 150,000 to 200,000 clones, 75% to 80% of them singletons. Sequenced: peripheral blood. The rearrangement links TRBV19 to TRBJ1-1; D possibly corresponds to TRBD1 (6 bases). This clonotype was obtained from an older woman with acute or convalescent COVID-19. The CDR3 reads CASLSRGARAFF. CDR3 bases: TGTGCCAGTCTCAGTCGGGGGGCGCGAGCTTTCTTT. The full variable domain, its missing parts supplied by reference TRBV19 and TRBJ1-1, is DGGITQSPKYLFRKEGQNVTLSCEQNLNHDAMYWYRQDPGQGLRLIYYSQIVNDFQKGDIAEGYSVSREKKESFPLTVTSAQKNPTAFYLCASLSRGARAFFGQGTRLTVV.